These T cell receptor beta chains were read from a single sample in a study of chemoradiotherapy in HPV16-positive cancers. Assay: immunoSEQ multiplex PCR; the TCRdb copy retains only in-frame clones and omits some. The sample lists about 33,000 clones, roughly 86% seen once, with about 2% in the top ten. The sample was blood, taken from a patient who underwent chemoradiotherapy. The source is a human donor with HPV-associated anogenital cancer. CDR3s include the opening cysteine and the closing phenylalanine or tryptophan. A D gene is named only where the DNA matches it firmly. Some rows have no size entry. The others give once, few or many, or a class for an expanded clone.

TRBV6-5	once	TRBJ1-2	TRBD1	TGTGCCAGCAGAGCTCAGGGGGTTAATGGCTACACCTTC	CASRAQGVNGYTF
TRBV29-1	NA	TRBJ2-7	TRBD2	TGCAGCGTTGATGGCCTAGCGGGGTCCACCTACGAGCAGTACTTC	CSVDGLAGSTYEQYF
TRBV5-1	once	TRBJ2-1	NA	TGCGCCAGCAGCTTGGTTCAGGGAAGGGGGGAGGGGTTCTTC	CASSLVQGRGEGFF
TRBV9	NA	TRBJ2-2	TRBD1	TGTGCCAGCAGCGGAAGACAGGGCTCGAACACCGGGGAGCTGTTTTTT	CASSGRQGSNTGELFF
TRBV5-1	few	TRBJ1-6	NA	TGCGCCAGCAGCTTGGGGCAGGATCCGAATTCACCCCTCCACTTT	CASSLGQDPNSPLHF
TRBV11-2	NA	TRBJ1-2	NA	TGTGCCAGCAGCTTAGTTTCCAGACCTAACTATGGCTACACCTTC	CASSLVSRPNYGYTF
TRBV7-7	NA	TRBJ1-1	TRBD1	TGTGCTAGCAGCCCAGTAAGGGGACAGGGTAACACTGAAGCCTTCTTT	CASSPVRGQGNTEAFF
TRBV18	NA	TRBJ2-1	NA	TGTGCCAGCTCATTCAGACAGTCCGGATACAATGAGCAGTTCTTC	CASSFRQSGYNEQFF
TRBV18	NA	TRBJ2-5	TRBD2	TGTGCCAGCTCACCTTGGGCTAGCGGAGAAATACAAGAGACCCAGTACTTC	CASSPWASGEIQETQYF
TRBV4-3	NA	TRBJ2-2	NA	TGCGCCAGCAGCCAAGGAAGGGGAACCGGGGAGCTGTTTTTT	CASSQGRGTGELFF
TRBV19	NA	TRBJ2-7	NA	TGTGCCAGTAGTATAGGGGACACCGTCCGCGAGCAGTACTTC	CASSIGDTVREQYF
TRBV6-4	NA	TRBJ1-2	NA	TGTGCCAGCAGTGCCCAGCCGGCGACAGGCGACTACTATGGCTACACCTTC	CASSAQPATGDYYGYTF
TRBV13	NA	TRBJ1-4	TRBD1	TGTGCCAGCAGCTCAAGAACAGGGGGAGGTGAAAAACTGTTTTTT	CASSSRTGGGEKLFF
TRBV19	NA	TRBJ1-2	NA	TGTGCCAGTAGTATAGATCTCGGCGGAAACTATGGCTACACCTTC	CASSIDLGGNYGYTF
TRBV5-1	NA	TRBJ2-1	NA	TGCGCCAGCAGCTTGGCAGGTAACAATGAGCAGTTCTTC	CASSLAGNNEQFF
TRBV6-5	NA	TRBJ2-3	TRBD2	TGTGCCAGCGCTCCTTTAGCGGGGGCGGTGGATACGCAGTATTTT	CASAPLAGAVDTQYF
TRBV5-5	NA	TRBJ2-1	TRBD2	TGTGCCAGCAGCTTGCTAGCGGGACTTTCCTACAATGAGCAGTTCTTC	CASSLLAGLSYNEQFF
TRBV15	NA	TRBJ2-6	NA	TGTGCCACCAGCAGAGGCCCGGGACGGTCCTCTGGGGCCAACGTCCTGACTTTC	CATSRGPGRSSGANVLTF
TRBV10-3	NA	TRBJ2-7	NA	TGTGCCATCAGTGATCGGGGTGGCGAGCAGTACTTC	CAISDRGGEQYF
TRBV6-5	few	TRBJ1-2	NA	TGTGCCAGCAGGACACAGGGAGGTAATGGCTACACCTTC	CASRTQGGNGYTF
TRBV5-1	NA	TRBJ2-4	NA	TGCGCCAGCAGCTTGGCCGGGGGTTTAGCCAAAAACATTCAGTACTTC	CASSLAGGLAKNIQYF